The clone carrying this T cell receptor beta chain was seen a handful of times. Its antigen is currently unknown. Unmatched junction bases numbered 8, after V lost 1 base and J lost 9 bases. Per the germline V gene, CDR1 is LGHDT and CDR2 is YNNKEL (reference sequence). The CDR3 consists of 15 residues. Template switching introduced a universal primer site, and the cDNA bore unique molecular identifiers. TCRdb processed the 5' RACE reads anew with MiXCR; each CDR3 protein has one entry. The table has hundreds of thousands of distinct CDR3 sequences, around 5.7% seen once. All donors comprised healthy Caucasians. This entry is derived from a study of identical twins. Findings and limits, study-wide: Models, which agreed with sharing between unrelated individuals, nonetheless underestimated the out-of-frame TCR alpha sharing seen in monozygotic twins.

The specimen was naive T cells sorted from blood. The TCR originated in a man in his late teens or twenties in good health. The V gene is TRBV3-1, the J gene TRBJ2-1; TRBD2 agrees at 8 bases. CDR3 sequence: CASSQASGGPVEQFF. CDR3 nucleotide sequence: TGTGCCAGCAGCCAAGCCTCGGGAGGGCCGGTTGAGCAGTTCTTC.